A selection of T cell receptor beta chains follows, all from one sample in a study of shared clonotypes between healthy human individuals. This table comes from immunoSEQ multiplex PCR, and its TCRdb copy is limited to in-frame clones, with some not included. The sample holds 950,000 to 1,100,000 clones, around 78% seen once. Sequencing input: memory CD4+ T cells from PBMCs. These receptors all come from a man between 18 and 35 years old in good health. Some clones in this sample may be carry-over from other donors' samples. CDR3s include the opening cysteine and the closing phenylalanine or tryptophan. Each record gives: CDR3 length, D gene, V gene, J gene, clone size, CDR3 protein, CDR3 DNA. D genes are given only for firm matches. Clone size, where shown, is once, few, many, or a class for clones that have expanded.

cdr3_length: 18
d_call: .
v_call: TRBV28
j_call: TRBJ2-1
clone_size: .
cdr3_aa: CASSSKGVGAGSDNEQFF
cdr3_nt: TGTGCCAGCAGTTCTAAGGGAGTTGGAGCAGGATCTGACAATGAGCAGTTCTTC

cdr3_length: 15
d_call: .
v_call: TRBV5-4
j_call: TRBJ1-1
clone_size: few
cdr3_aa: CASSLDFSVNTEAFF
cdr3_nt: TGTGCCAGCAGCTTGGATTTCTCGGTTAACACTGAAGCTTTCTTT

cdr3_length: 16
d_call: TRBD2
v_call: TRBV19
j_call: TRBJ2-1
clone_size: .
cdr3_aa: CASSIGGLAGAWEQFF
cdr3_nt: TGTGCCAGTAGTATCGGTGGACTAGCGGGAGCATGGGAGCAGTTCTTC

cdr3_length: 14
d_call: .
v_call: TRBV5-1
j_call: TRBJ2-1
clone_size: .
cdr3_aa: CASSLGVGKGEQFF
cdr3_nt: TGCGCCAGCAGCCTGGGAGTCGGAAAGGGAGAGCAGTTCTTC

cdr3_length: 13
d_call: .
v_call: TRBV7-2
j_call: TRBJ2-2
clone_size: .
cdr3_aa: CASSLVPFGELFF
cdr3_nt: TGTGCCAGCAGCTTAGTTCCGTTCGGGGAGCTGTTTTTT

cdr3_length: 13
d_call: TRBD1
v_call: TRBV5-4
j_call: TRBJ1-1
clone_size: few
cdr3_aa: CASSFGQVTEAFF
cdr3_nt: TGTGCCAGCAGTTTCGGACAGGTCACTGAAGCTTTCTTT

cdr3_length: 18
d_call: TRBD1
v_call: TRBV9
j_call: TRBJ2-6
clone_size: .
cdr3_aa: CASSPRTGDSSGANVLTF
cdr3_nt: TGTGCCAGCAGCCCACGGACAGGGGACAGCTCTGGGGCCAACGTCCTGACTTTC

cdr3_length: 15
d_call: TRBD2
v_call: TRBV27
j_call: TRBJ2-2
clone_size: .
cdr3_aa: CASSLGLAGTGELFF
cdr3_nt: TGTGCCAGCAGTTTGGGACTAGCGGGCACCGGGGAGCTGTTTTTT

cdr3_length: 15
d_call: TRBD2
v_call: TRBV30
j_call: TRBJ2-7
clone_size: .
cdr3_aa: CARRASGRAKEEQYF
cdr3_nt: TGTGCCCGCCGGGCTAGCGGGAGGGCCAAGGAGGAGCAGTACTTC

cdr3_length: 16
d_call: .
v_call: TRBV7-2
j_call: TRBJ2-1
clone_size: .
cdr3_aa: CASSSTGQSSYNEQFF
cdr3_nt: TGTGCCAGCAGCTCGACTGGGCAGAGCTCCTACAATGAGCAGTTCTTC

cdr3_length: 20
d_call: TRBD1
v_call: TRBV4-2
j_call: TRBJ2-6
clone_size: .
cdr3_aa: CASSQPDRGVGGVGANVLTF
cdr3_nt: TGTGCCAGCAGCCAACCAGACAGGGGGGTGGGAGGTGTTGGGGCCAACGTCCTGACTTTC

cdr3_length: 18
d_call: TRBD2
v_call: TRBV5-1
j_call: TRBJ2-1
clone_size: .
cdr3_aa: CASSSGRLAVSSYNEQFF
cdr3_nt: TGCGCCAGCAGCTCCGGTCGACTAGCGGTTAGCTCCTACAATGAGCAGTTCTTC

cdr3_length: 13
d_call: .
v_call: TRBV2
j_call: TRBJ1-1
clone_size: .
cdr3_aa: CASSADGNTEAFF
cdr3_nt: TGTGCCAGCAGCGCCGACGGGAACACTGAAGCTTTCTTT

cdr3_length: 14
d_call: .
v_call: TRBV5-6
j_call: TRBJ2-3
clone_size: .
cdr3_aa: CASSPGPSTDTQYF
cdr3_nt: TGTGCCAGCAGCCCCGGCCCTAGCACAGATACGCAGTATTTT

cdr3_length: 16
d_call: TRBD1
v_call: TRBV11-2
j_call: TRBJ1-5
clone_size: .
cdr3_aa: CASSLSMDRGNQPQHF
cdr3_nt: TGTGCCAGCAGCTTAAGTATGGACAGGGGCAATCAGCCCCAGCATTTT

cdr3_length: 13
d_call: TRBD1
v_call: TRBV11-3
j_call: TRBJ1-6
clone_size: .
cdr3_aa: CASLQGYGSPLHF
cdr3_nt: TGTGCCAGTCTACAGGGGTATGGGTCACCCCTCCACTTT

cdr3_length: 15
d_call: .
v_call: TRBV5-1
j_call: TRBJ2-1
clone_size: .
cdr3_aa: CASSLAASSYNEQFF
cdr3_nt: TGCGCCAGCAGCTTGGCGGCGAGCTCCTACAATGAGCAGTTCTTC

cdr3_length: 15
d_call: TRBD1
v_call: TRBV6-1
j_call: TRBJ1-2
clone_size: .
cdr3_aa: CASSESGRGRSGYTF
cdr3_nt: TGTGCCAGCAGTGAATCTGGCAGGGGGAGGTCGGGCTACACCTTC

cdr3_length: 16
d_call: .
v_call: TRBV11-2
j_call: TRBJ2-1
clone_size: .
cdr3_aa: CASSPRGDRSYNEQFF
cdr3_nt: TGTGCCAGCAGCCCCCGAGGCGACCGAAGTTACAATGAGCAGTTCTTC

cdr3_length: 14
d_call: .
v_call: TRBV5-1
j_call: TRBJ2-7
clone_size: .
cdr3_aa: CASSLGRETYEQYF
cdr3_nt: TGCGCCAGCAGCTTGGGAAGGGAAACGTACGAGCAGTACTTC

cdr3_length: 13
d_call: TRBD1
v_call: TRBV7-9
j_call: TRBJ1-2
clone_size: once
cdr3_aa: CASSWTGGDGYTF
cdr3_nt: TGTGCCAGCAGCTGGACAGGGGGCGATGGCTACACCTTC

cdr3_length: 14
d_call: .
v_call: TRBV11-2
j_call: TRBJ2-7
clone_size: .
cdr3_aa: CASSLDWPTYEQYF
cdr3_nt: TGTGCCAGCAGCTTAGATTGGCCCACCTACGAGCAGTACTTC

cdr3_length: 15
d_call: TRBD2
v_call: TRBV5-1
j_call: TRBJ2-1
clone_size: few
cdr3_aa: CASSLAAAGRNEQFF
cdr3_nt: TGCGCCAGCAGCTTGGCCGCAGCGGGACGTAATGAGCAGTTCTTC

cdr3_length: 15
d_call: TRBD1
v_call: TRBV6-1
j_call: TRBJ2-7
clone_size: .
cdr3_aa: CASSESGQGFWEQYF
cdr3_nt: TGTGCCAGCAGTGAATCCGGACAGGGATTTTGGGAGCAGTACTTC

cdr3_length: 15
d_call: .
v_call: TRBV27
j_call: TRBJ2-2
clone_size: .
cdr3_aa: CASSLRAGNTGELFF
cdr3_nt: TGTGCCAGCAGTCTGCGAGCGGGGAACACCGGGGAGCTGTTTTTT

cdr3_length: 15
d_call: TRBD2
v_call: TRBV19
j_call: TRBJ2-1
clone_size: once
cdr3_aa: CASKVAGGPRYEQFF
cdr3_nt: TGTGCCAGTAAAGTAGCGGGAGGGCCTCGGTATGAGCAGTTCTTC

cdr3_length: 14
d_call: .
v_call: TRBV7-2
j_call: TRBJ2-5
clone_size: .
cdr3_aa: CASSLYSRRETQYF
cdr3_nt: TGTGCCAGCAGCTTGTACAGTAGGAGAGAGACCCAGTACTTC

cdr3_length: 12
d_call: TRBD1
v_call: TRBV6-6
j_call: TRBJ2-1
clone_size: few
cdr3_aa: CASSYADREQFF
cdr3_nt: TGTGCCAGCAGTTACGCGGACAGGGAGCAGTTCTTC

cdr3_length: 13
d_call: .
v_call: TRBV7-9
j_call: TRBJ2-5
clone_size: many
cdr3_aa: CASSPRDTWTQYF
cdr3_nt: TGTGCCAGCAGCCCCCGGGACACTTGGACCCAGTACTTC

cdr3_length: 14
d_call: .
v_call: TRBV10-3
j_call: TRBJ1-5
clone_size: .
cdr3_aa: CAISTGVGNQPQHF
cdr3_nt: TGTGCCATCAGCACCGGAGTAGGCAATCAGCCCCAGCATTTT

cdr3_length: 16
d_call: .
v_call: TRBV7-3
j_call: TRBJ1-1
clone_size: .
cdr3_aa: CASSLFAAELNTEAFF
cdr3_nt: TGTGCCAGCAGCTTATTTGCCGCGGAACTTAACACTGAAGCTTTCTTT

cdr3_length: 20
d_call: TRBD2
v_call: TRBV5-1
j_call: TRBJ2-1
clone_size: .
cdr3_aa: CASSPRTSGRSRSSYNEQFF
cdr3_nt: TGCGCCAGCAGCCCCAGGACTAGCGGGAGGTCCCGCAGCTCCTACAATGAGCAGTTCTTC

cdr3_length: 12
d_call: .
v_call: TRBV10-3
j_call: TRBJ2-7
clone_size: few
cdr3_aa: CAISEGQREQYF
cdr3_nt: TGTGCCATCAGTGAGGGACAGCGTGAGCAGTACTTC

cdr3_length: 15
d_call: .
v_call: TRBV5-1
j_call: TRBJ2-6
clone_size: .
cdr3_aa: CASSLFSSGANVLTF
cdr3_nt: TGCGCCAGCAGCCTCTTTAGCTCTGGGGCCAACGTCCTGACTTTC

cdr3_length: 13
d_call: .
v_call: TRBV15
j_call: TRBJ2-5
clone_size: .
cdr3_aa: CATSRDKRETQYF
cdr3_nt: TGTGCCACCAGCAGAGATAAGAGGGAGACCCAGTACTTC

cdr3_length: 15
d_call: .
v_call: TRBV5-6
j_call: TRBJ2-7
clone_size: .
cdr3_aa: CASSLGGGHLYEQYF
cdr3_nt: TGTGCCAGCAGCTTGGGCGGGGGACATCTCTACGAGCAGTACTTC

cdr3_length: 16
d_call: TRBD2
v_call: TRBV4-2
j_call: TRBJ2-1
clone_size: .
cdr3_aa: CASSQGGLAGDNEQFF
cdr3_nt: TGTGCCAGCAGCCAAGGTGGACTAGCGGGCGACAATGAGCAGTTCTTC

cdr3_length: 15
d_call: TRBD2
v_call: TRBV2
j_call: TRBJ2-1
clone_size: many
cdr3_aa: CASSRLAGGYNEQFF
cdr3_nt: TGTGCCAGCAGTAGACTAGCGGGAGGTTACAATGAGCAGTTCTTC

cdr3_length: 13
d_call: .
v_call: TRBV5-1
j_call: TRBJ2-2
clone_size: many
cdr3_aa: CASSSQGPGELFF
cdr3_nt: TGCGCCAGCAGCTCACAGGGCCCCGGGGAGCTGTTTTTT

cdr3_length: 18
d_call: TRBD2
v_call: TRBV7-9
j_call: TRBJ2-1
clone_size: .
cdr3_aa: CASSLVTSAGESYNEQFF
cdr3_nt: TGTGCCAGCAGCTTAGTAACTTCGGCGGGAGAGAGTTACAATGAGCAGTTCTTC

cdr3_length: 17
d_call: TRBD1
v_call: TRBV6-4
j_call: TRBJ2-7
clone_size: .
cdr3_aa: CASSDPIGQGWTYEQYF
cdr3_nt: TGTGCCAGCAGTGACCCGATCGGACAGGGGTGGACCTACGAGCAGTACTTC

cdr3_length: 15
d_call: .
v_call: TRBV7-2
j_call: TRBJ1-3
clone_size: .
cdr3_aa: CASSLYGGSGNTIYF
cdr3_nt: TGTGCCAGCAGCTTATATGGGGGCTCTGGAAACACCATATATTTT

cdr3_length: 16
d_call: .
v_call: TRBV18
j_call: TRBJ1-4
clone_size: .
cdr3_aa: CASSPLAGFANEKLFF
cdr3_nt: TGTGCCAGCTCACCACTTGCAGGATTCGCTAATGAAAAACTGTTTTTT

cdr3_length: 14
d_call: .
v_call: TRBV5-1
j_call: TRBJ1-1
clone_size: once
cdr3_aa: CASSPYPMNTEAFF
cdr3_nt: TGCGCCAGCAGCCCCTACCCCATGAACACTGAAGCTTTCTTT

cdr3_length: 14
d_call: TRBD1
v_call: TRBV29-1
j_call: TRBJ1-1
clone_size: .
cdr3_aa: CSVDPRQGATEAFF
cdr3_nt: TGCAGCGTTGACCCGAGACAGGGGGCCACTGAAGCTTTCTTT